These T cell receptor beta chains were read from a single sample in a study of control samples from healthy donors and cancer patients. The method was immunoSEQ multiplex PCR; TCRdb's version includes in-frame clones alone and lacks a portion of them. The sample shows fewer than 200,000 clones, just over 85% of them seen only once. The sample taken for sequencing was blood. These receptor sequences come from a woman aged 30 to 39 in good health. Both conserved end residues are part of each CDR3. A D gene is named only where the DNA matches it firmly. Not every row has a clone size; where given, it reads once, few, many or a size class.

once,TRBD1,TRBV6-1,TRBJ1-2,TGTGCCAGCAGTGAAGTAGGACAGGGTTCGGGCTATGGCTACACCTTC,CASSEVGQGSGYGYTF
NA,TRBD2,TRBV27,TRBJ2-7,TGTGCCAGCAGTTTAAGACTAGCGGGAATCTACGAGCAGTACTTC,CASSLRLAGIYEQYF
NA,TRBD1,TRBV5-5,TRBJ1-1,TGTGCCAGCAGCGCGACAGGGAGCGGGAACACTGAAGCTTTCTTT,CASSATGSGNTEAFF
NA,TRBD2,TRBV4-1,TRBJ2-7,TGCGCCAGCAGCCCTTCTAGCGGGGGGGTCTACGAGCAGTACTTC,CASSPSSGGVYEQYF
NA,TRBD2,TRBV15,TRBJ2-1,TGTGCCACCAGCGGAGGGGTAGCGGGAGCCCGCAATGAGCAGTTCTTC,CATSGGVAGARNEQFF
NA,TRBD1,TRBV5-1,TRBJ2-3,TGCGCCAGCAGCGGCGGACAGGGGGGCACAGATACGCAGTATTTT,CASSGGQGGTDTQYF
few,TRBD2,TRBV10-3,TRBJ2-2,TGTGCCATCAGGCATGGACTAGCGGGAGCCGGGGAGCTGTTTTTT,CAIRHGLAGAGELFF
NA,NA,TRBV5-1,TRBJ1-1,TGCGCCAGCAGCTTGGCAGGGGCAGCCGAACCCCAAGCTTTCTTT,CASSLAGAAEPQAFF
NA,TRBD1,TRBV7-8,TRBJ1-3,TGTGCCAGCAGTCCCGTTGGACAGGCAAAAGGAAACACCATATATTTT,CASSPVGQAKGNTIYF
NA,NA,TRBV11-2,TRBJ2-3,TGTGCCAGCAGCTTAAGTGTGGGGGGCCCTTCGGGAGATACGCAGTATTTT,CASSLSVGGPSGDTQYF
NA,NA,TRBV5-1,TRBJ1-6,TGCGCCAGCAGCTTGAACAGATTTAATTCACCCCTCCACTTT,CASSLNRFNSPLHF
NA,NA,TRBV5-4,TRBJ2-2,TGTGCCAGCAGCCCCTGGGGGGAAAAGACCGGGGAGCTGTTTTTT,CASSPWGEKTGELFF
NA,NA,TRBV19,TRBJ2-7,TGTGCCAGTAGTGTGGGCAGGGAGACCGAGCAGTACTTC,CASSVGRETEQYF
NA,NA,TRBV5-1,TRBJ1-5,TGCGCCAGCAGCTTAAACACAGATCAGCCCCAGCATTTT,CASSLNTDQPQHF
NA,NA,TRBV28,TRBJ2-3,TGTGCCAGCTCCCACGCGGTTGCGGGGAGCACAGATACGCAGTATTTT,CASSHAVAGSTDTQYF
NA,TRBD2,TRBV28,TRBJ2-3,TGTGCCAGCAGCTCGTGGAGCGGGAAGACCACAGATACGCAGTATTTT,CASSSWSGKTTDTQYF
once,NA,TRBV19,TRBJ2-2,TGTGCCAGTAGACATGGGGGCGCCGGCACCGGGGAGCTGTTTTTT,CASRHGGAGTGELFF
NA,NA,TRBV5-4,TRBJ2-3,TGTGCCAGCAGCTGGGACACCAGGGAGGATACGCAGTATTTT,CASSWDTREDTQYF